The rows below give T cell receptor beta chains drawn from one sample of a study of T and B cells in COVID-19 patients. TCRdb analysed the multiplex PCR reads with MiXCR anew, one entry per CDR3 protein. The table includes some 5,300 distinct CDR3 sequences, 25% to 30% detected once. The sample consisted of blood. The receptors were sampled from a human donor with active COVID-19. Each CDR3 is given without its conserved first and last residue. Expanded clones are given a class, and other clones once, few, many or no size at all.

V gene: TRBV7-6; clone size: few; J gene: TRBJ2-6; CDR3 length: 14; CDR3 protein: ASSPRLGAGANVLT
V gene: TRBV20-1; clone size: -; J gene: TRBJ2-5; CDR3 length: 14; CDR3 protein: SATYEGGGTQETQY
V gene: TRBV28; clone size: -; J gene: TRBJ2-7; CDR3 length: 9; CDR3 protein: ASSLGKEQY
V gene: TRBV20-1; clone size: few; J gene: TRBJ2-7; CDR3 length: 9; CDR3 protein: SARNSYEQY
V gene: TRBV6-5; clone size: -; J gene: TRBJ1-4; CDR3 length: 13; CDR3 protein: ASSYSVQDNEKLF
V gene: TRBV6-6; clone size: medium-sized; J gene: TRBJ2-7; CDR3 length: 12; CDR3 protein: ASSYSAGGLLPY
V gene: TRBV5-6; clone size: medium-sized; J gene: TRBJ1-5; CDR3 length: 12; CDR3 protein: ASSRQGSGQPQH
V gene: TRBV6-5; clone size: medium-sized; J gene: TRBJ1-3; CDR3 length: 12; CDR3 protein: ASSNRDAGNTIY
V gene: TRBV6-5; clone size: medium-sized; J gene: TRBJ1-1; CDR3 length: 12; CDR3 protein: ASSQGGLNTEAF
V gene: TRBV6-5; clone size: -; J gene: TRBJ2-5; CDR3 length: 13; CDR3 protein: ASSVPRGGGETQY
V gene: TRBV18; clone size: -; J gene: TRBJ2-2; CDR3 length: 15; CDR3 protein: ASSVKPGQGRTGELF
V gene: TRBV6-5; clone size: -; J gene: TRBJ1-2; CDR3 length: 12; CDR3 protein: ASSYSDRAGGYT
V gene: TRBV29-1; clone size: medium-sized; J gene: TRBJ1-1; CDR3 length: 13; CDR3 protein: SVEGHRRRLTEAF
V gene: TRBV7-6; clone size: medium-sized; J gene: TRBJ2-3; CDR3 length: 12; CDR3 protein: ASSLQGKADTQY
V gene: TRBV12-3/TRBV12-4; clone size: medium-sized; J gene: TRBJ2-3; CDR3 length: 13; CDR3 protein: ASSRLAGGRDTQY